Listed below are T cell receptor beta chains from one sample, sequenced in a study of regulatory T cells in long-lasting Graves disease. From the multiplex PCR reads, TCRdb called clonotypes with MiXCR, one entry per CDR3 protein. The sample has a few hundred thousand distinct CDR3 sequences, around 18% seen once. These same data were also listed under a study on T cells in Graves' hyperthyroidism and ophthalmopathy.

The source was peripheral blood mononuclear cells (PBMCs), collected at new diagnosis, from a patient treated with antithyroid drugs. The receptors stem from a woman under 40 with Graves disease. Both conserved end residues are part of each CDR3. The D gene is left open where the match is weak. Clone size is not always given. Where it is, it says once, few, many or a class for expanded clones.

abundance: many; j_gene: TRBJ1-1; len: 17; v_gene: TRBV19; d_gene: TRBD1; CDR3aa: CASSRGTGVLGNTEAFF; CDR3nt: TGTGCCAGTAGTAGAGGGACAGGTGTTTTGGGAAACACTGAAGCTTTCTTT
abundance: many; j_gene: TRBJ1-2; len: 14; v_gene: TRBV7-9; d_gene: TRBD1; CDR3aa: CASSRGRDSYGYTF; CDR3nt: TGTGCCAGCAGCCGAGGTCGGGACAGCTATGGCTACACCTTC
abundance: NA; j_gene: TRBJ2-5; len: 16; v_gene: TRBV20-1; d_gene: TRBD2; CDR3aa: CSASLTSGGAEETQYF; CDR3nt: TGCAGTGCTAGTCTCACTAGCGGGGGGGCCGAGGAGACCCAGTACTTC
abundance: few; j_gene: TRBJ2-2; len: 15; v_gene: TRBV6-2/TRBV6-3; d_gene: NA; CDR3aa: CASRGSGGDAGELFF; CDR3nt: TGTGCCAGCAGGGGGTCCGGGGGTGACGCCGGGGAGCTGTTTTTT
abundance: many; j_gene: TRBJ1-1; len: 13; v_gene: TRBV7-9; d_gene: NA; CDR3aa: CASSFPTHTEAFF; CDR3nt: TGTGCCAGCAGCTTTCCGACTCACACTGAAGCTTTCTTT
abundance: many; j_gene: TRBJ1-2; len: 14; v_gene: TRBV18; d_gene: NA; CDR3aa: CASSPETGSYGYTF; CDR3nt: TGTGCCAGCTCACCAGAGACGGGAAGCTATGGCTACACCTTC
abundance: many; j_gene: TRBJ1-5; len: 14; v_gene: TRBV5-1; d_gene: NA; CDR3aa: CASSFRVGDQPQHF; CDR3nt: TGCGCCAGCAGCTTCCGAGTCGGGGATCAGCCCCAGCATTTT
abundance: many; j_gene: TRBJ1-2; len: 14; v_gene: TRBV12-3/TRBV12-4; d_gene: NA; CDR3aa: CASSPRRGAGGYTF; CDR3nt: TGTGCCAGCAGCCCTAGGCGGGGGGCGGGTGGCTACACCTTC
abundance: NA; j_gene: TRBJ2-7; len: 14; v_gene: TRBV5-1; d_gene: NA; CDR3aa: CASSLEALTYEQYF; CDR3nt: TGCGCCAGCAGCTTGGAGGCCCTAACGTACGAGCAGTACTTC
abundance: many; j_gene: TRBJ1-1; len: 15; v_gene: TRBV14; d_gene: NA; CDR3aa: CASSQPGLSGTEAFF; CDR3nt: TGTGCCAGCAGCCAACCGGGCCTATCCGGGACTGAAGCTTTCTTT
abundance: many; j_gene: TRBJ1-1; len: 15; v_gene: TRBV14; d_gene: NA; CDR3aa: CASSPWGGGNTEAFF; CDR3nt: TGTGCCAGCAGCCCCTGGGGGGGGGGCAACACTGAAGCTTTCTTT
abundance: many; j_gene: TRBJ2-1; len: 15; v_gene: TRBV18; d_gene: NA; CDR3aa: CASLAPGRTYNEQFF; CDR3nt: TGTGCCAGCCTAGCCCCGGGACGGACCTACAATGAGCAGTTCTTC
abundance: many; j_gene: TRBJ2-7; len: 13; v_gene: TRBV2; d_gene: NA; CDR3aa: CASSDIRGGEQYF; CDR3nt: TGTGCCAGCAGCGATATTAGGGGTGGGGAGCAGTACTTC
abundance: NA; j_gene: TRBJ2-7; len: 15; v_gene: TRBV5-1; d_gene: NA; CDR3aa: CASSLARQGLDEQYF; CDR3nt: TGCGCCAGCAGCTTGGCCCGTCAGGGGCTGGACGAGCAGTACTTC
abundance: NA; j_gene: TRBJ2-3; len: 13; v_gene: TRBV27; d_gene: NA; CDR3aa: CASSPENTDMQYF; CDR3nt: TGTGCCAGCAGTCCGGAGAACACAGATATGCAGTATTTT
abundance: many; j_gene: TRBJ1-4; len: 14; v_gene: TRBV12-3/TRBV12-4; d_gene: NA; CDR3aa: CASSLRGGDEKLFF; CDR3nt: TGTGCCAGCAGTTTACGGGGTGGAGATGAAAAACTGTTTTTT
abundance: many; j_gene: TRBJ2-3; len: 15; v_gene: TRBV9; d_gene: NA; CDR3aa: CASSALRGSTDTQYF; CDR3nt: TGTGCCAGCAGCGCCCTTAGGGGGTCCACAGATACGCAGTATTTT
abundance: NA; j_gene: TRBJ2-1; len: 11; v_gene: TRBV12-3/TRBV12-4; d_gene: NA; CDR3aa: CASSTFNEQFF; CDR3nt: TGTGCCAGCAGTACCTTCAATGAGCAGTTCTTC
abundance: few; j_gene: TRBJ1-2; len: 16; v_gene: TRBV5-8; d_gene: TRBD1; CDR3aa: CASSSRRGQGPTGCTF; CDR3nt: TGTGCCAGCAGCTCCCGCCGCGGACAGGGACCGACAGGCTGCACCTTC
abundance: many; j_gene: TRBJ1-1; len: 15; v_gene: TRBV7-8; d_gene: NA; CDR3aa: CASSLVTDMNTEAFF; CDR3nt: TGTGCCAGCAGCTTAGTGACGGACATGAACACTGAAGCTTTCTTT
abundance: many; j_gene: TRBJ1-2; len: 14; v_gene: TRBV29-1; d_gene: NA; CDR3aa: CSVAAAGSNYGYTF; CDR3nt: TGCAGCGTTGCGGCGGCAGGGTCTAACTATGGCTACACCTTC
abundance: many; j_gene: TRBJ1-3; len: 15; v_gene: TRBV6-2/TRBV6-3; d_gene: NA; CDR3aa: CASSYSTFSGNTIYF; CDR3nt: TGTGCCAGCAGTTACTCCACCTTCTCTGGAAACACCATATATTTT
abundance: many; j_gene: TRBJ2-5; len: 13; v_gene: TRBV5-6; d_gene: NA; CDR3aa: CASRPHMGETQYF; CDR3nt: TGTGCCAGCAGACCTCACATGGGAGAGACCCAGTACTTC
abundance: NA; j_gene: TRBJ1-2; len: 12; v_gene: TRBV3-1; d_gene: NA; CDR3aa: CASSYSESGCTF; CDR3nt: TGTGCCAGCAGCTACAGTGAGAGTGGCTGCACCTTC
abundance: NA; j_gene: TRBJ2-1; len: 15; v_gene: TRBV24-1; d_gene: TRBD1; CDR3aa: CATSDSPDRGNEQFF; CDR3nt: TGTGCCACCAGTGATTCGCCTGACAGGGGCAATGAGCAGTTCTTC
abundance: NA; j_gene: TRBJ2-1; len: 15; v_gene: TRBV24-1; d_gene: NA; CDR3aa: CATSDTGTSVDEQFF; CDR3nt: TGTGCCACCAGTGACACCGGGACATCGGTTGATGAGCAGTTCTTC
abundance: NA; j_gene: TRBJ2-1; len: 15; v_gene: TRBV7-2; d_gene: TRBD2; CDR3aa: CASSLAPAGGGEQFF; CDR3nt: TGTGCCAGCAGCTTAGCGCCAGCGGGGGGGGGAGAGCAGTTCTTC
abundance: NA; j_gene: TRBJ2-5; len: 16; v_gene: TRBV2; d_gene: TRBD1; CDR3aa: CASSEAGTGVGETQYF; CDR3nt: TGTGCCAGCAGTGAAGCGGGGACAGGGGTTGGAGAGACCCAGTACTTC
abundance: many; j_gene: TRBJ2-3; len: 15; v_gene: TRBV6-1; d_gene: TRBD2; CDR3aa: CASRLAGGQTDTQYF; CDR3nt: TGTGCCAGCAGGCTAGCGGGGGGGCAGACAGATACGCAGTATTTT
abundance: NA; j_gene: TRBJ2-2; len: 13; v_gene: TRBV5-6; d_gene: NA; CDR3aa: CASTLGVAGELFF; CDR3nt: TGTGCCAGCACCTTGGGGGTTGCCGGGGAGCTGTTTTTT
abundance: many; j_gene: TRBJ2-4; len: 14; v_gene: TRBV7-2; d_gene: NA; CDR3aa: CASSREGAGPIQYF; CDR3nt: TGTGCCAGCAGTCGAGAGGGGGCGGGACCCATTCAGTACTTC
abundance: many; j_gene: TRBJ2-7; len: 23; v_gene: TRBV20-1; d_gene: TRBD2; CDR3aa: CSASRTSTTRGVPVGTSGFEQYF; CDR3nt: TGCAGTGCTAGTAGGACTAGCACTACGAGGGGGGTTCCGGTGGGGACTAGCGGGTTTGAGCAGTACTTC
abundance: many; j_gene: TRBJ2-7; len: 16; v_gene: TRBV3-1; d_gene: NA; CDR3aa: CASSHFWNRNSYEQYF; CDR3nt: TGTGCCAGCAGCCACTTTTGGAACAGGAATTCCTACGAGCAGTACTTC
abundance: NA; j_gene: TRBJ2-7; len: 12; v_gene: TRBV29-1; d_gene: TRBD1; CDR3aa: CSVGTGGDEQYF; CDR3nt: TGCAGCGTTGGGACAGGGGGAGACGAGCAGTACTTC
abundance: many; j_gene: TRBJ1-3; len: 14; v_gene: TRBV7-9; d_gene: NA; CDR3aa: CASSFVGSGNTIYF; CDR3nt: TGTGCCAGCAGCTTCGTCGGATCTGGAAACACCATATATTTT
abundance: many; j_gene: TRBJ1-5; len: 14; v_gene: TRBV2; d_gene: NA; CDR3aa: CASSRDGSNQPQHF; CDR3nt: TGTGCCAGCAGCCGGGACGGAAGCAATCAGCCCCAGCATTTT
abundance: many; j_gene: TRBJ1-1; len: 14; v_gene: TRBV6-1; d_gene: NA; CDR3aa: CASTDQRVNTEAFF; CDR3nt: TGTGCCAGCACCGATCAAAGGGTGAACACTGAAGCTTTCTTT
abundance: few; j_gene: TRBJ2-1; len: 16; v_gene: TRBV15; d_gene: TRBD2; CDR3aa: CATSRERSGGGNEQFF; CDR3nt: TGTGCCACCAGCAGAGAGAGGAGCGGGGGGGGCAATGAGCAGTTCTTC
abundance: NA; j_gene: TRBJ1-1; len: 13; v_gene: TRBV20-1; d_gene: NA; CDR3aa: CSANSGGNTEAFF; CDR3nt: TGCAGTGCTAATAGCGGGGGGAACACTGAAGCTTTCTTT